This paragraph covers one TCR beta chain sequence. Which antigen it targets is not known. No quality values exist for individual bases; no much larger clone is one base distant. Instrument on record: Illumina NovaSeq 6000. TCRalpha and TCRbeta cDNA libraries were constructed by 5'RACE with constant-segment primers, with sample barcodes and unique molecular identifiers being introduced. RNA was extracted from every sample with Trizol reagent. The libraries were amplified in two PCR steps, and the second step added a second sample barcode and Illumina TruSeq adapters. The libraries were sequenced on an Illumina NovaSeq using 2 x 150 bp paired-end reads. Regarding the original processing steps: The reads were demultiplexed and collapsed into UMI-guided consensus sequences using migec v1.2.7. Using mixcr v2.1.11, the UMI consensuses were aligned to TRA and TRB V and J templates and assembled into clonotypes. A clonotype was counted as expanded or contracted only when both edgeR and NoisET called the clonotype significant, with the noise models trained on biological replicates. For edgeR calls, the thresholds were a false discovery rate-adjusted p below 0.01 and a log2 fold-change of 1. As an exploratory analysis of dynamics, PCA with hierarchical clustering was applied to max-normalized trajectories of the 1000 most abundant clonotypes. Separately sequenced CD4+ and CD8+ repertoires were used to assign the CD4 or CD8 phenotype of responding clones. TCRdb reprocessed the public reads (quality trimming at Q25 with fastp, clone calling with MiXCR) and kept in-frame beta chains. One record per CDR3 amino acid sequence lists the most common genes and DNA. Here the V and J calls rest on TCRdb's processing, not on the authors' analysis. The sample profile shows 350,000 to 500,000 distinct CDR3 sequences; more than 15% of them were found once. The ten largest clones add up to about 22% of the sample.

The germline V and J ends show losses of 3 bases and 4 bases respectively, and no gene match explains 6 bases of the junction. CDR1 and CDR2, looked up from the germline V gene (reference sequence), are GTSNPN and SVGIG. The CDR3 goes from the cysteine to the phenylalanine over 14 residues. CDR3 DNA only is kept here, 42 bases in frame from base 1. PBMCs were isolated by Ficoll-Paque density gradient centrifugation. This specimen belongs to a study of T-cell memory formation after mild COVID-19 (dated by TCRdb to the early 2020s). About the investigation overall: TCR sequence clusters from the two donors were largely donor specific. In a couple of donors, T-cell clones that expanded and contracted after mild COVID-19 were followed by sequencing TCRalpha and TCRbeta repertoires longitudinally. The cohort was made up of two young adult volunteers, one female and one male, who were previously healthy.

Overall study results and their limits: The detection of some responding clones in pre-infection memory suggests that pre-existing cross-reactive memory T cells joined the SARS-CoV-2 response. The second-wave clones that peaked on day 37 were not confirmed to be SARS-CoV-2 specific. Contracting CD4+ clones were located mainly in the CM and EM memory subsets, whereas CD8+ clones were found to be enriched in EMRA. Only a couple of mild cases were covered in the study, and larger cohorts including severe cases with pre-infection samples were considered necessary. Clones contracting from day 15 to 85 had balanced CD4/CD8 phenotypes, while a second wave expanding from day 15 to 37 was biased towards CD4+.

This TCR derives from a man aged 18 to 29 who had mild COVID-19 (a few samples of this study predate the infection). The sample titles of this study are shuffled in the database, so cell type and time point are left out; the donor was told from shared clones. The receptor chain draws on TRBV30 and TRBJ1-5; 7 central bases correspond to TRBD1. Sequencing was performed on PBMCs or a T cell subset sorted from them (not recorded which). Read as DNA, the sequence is TGTGCCTGGAGCACAGACAGGGAAAATCAGCCCCAGCATTTT. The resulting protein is CAWSTDRENQPQHF.